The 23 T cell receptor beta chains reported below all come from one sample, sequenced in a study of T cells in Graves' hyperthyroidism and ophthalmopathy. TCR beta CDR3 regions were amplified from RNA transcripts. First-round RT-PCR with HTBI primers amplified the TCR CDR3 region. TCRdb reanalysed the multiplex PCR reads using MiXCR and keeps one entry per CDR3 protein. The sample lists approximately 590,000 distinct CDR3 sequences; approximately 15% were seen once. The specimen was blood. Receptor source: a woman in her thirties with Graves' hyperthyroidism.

The CDR3 bases are TGTGCCAGCAGTCGAGCGGGAGAATACGAGCAGTACTTC. This translates into CASSRAGEYEQYF. The chain employs TRBV6-1 and TRBJ2-7; 8 bases fit TRBD2. CDR1 and CDR2 from the germline V gene are MNHNS and SASEGT. The junction had 4 bases not matched to a gene; V was cut back by 5 bases and J by 4 bases. CDR3 length: 13 residues.

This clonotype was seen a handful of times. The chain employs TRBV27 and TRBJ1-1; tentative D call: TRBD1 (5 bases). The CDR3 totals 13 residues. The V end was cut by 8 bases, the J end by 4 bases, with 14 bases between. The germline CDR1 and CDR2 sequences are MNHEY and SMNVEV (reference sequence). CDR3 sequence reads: CASARSGGTEAFF. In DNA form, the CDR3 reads TGTGCCAGCGCTCGAAGCGGGGGCACTGAAGCTTTCTTT.

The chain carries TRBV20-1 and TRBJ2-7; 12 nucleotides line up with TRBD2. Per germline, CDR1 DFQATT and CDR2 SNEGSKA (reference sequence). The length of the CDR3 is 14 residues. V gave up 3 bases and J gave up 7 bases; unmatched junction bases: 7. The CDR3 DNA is TGCAGTGCTAGTTATACTAGCGGGAGGATTGAGCAGTACTTC. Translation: CSASYTSGRIEQYF.

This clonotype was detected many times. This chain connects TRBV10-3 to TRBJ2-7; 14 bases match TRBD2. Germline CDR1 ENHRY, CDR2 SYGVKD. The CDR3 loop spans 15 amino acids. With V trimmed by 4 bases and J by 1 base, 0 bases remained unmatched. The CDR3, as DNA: TGTGCCATCAGTGGACTAGCGGGAGGGTCCTACGAGCAGTACTTC. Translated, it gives CAISGLAGGSYEQYF.

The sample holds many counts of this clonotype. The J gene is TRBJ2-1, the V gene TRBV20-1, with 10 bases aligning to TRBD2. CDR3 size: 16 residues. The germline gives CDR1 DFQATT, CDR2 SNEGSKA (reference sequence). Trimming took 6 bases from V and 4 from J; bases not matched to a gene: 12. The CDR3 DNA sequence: TGCAGTGCCAAGAGTTCGAGCGGGAGGGGATACAATGAGCAGTTCTTC. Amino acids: CSAKSSSGRGYNEQFF.

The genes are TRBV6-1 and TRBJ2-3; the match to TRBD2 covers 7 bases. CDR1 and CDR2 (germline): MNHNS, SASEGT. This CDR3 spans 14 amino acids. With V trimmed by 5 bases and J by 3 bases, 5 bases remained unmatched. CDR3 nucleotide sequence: TGTGCCAGCAGTTGGCGGGAGTTTACAGATACGCAGTATTTT. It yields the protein CASSWREFTDTQYF.

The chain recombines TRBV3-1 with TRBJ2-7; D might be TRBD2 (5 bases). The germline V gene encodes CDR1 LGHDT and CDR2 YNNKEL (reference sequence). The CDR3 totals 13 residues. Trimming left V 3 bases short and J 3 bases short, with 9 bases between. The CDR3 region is CASSQPGLYEQYF. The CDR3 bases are TGTGCCAGCAGCCAGCCTGGACTCTACGAGCAGTACTTC.

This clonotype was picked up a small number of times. CDR3 bases: TGTGCCAGCAGCCATGAGACTAGCGGGAGGGCCTACGAGCAGTACTTC. This translates into CASSHETSGRAYEQYF. The rearrangement links TRBV14 to TRBJ2-7; 14 bases line up with TRBD2. The CDR3 totals 16 residues. Germline lookup yields CDR1 SGHDN and CDR2 FVKESK. J was trimmed by 2 bases and V by 3 bases; bases with no gene match: 3.

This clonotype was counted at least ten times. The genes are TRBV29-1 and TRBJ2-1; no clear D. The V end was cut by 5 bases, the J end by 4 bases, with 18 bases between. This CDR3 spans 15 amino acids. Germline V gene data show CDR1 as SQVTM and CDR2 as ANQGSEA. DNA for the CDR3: TGCAGCGTTTGTGCAGGACGGGTGGTATACAATGAGCAGTTCTTC. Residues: CSVCAGRVVYNEQFF.

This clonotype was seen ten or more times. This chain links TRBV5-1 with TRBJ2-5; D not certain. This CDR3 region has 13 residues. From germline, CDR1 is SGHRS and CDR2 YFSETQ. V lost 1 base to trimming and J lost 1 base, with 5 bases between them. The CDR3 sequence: CASSLLTQETQYF. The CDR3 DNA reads TGCGCCAGCAGCTTGTTAACCCAAGAGACCCAGTACTTC.

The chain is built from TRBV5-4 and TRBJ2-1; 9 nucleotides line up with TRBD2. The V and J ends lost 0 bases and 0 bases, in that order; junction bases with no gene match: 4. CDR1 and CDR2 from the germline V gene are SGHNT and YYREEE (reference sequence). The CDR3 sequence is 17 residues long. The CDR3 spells CASSLGGLASSYNEQFF. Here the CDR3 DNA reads TGTGCCAGCAGCTTGGGAGGACTAGCGTCCTCCTACAATGAGCAGTTCTTC.

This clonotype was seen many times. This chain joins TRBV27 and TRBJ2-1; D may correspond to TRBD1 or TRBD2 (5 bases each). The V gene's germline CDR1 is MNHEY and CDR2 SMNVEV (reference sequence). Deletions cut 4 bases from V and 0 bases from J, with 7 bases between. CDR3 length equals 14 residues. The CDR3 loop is CASSWDRSYNEQFF. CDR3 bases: TGTGCCAGCAGTTGGGACCGCTCCTACAATGAGCAGTTCTTC.

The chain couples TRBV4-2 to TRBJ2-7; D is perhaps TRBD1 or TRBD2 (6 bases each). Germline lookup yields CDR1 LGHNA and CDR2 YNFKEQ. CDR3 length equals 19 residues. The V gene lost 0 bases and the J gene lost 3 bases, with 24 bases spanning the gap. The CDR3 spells CASSQELGLSGRGHYEQYF. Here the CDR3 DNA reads TGTGCCAGCAGCCAAGAGCTCGGTTTGTCTGGGCGGGGACACTACGAGCAGTACTTC.

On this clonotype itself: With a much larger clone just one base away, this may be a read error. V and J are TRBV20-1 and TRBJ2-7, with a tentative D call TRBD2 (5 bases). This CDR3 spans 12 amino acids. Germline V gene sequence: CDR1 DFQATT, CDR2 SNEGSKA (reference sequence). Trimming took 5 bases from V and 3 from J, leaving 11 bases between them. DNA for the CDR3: TGCAGTGCTGGAGGTGGAGGCTACGAGCAGTACTTC. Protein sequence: CSAGGGGYEQYF.

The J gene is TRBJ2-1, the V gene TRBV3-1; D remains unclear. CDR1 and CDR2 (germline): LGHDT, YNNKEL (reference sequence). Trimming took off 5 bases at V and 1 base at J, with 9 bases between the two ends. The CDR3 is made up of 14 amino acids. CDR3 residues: CASSDPPSYNEQFF. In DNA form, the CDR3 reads TGTGCCAGCAGCGACCCTCCTTCCTACAATGAGCAGTTCTTC.

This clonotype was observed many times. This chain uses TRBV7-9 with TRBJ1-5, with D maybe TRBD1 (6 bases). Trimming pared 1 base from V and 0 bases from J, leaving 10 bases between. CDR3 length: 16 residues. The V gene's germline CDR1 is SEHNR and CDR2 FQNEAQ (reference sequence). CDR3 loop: CASSLDGQISNQPQHF. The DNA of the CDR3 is TGTGCCAGCAGCTTAGACGGACAGATTAGCAATCAGCCCCAGCATTTT.

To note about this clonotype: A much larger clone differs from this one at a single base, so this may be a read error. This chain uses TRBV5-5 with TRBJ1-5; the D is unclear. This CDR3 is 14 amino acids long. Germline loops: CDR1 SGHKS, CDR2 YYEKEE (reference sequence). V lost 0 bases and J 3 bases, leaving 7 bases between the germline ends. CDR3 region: CASSLGQTNQPQHF. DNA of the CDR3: TGTGCCAGCAGCTTGGGGCAGACCAATCAGCCCCAGCATTTT.

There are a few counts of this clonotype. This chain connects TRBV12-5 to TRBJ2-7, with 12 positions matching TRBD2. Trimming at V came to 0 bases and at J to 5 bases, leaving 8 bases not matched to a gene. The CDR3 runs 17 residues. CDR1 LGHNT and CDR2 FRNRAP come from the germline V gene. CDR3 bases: TGTGCTAGTGGTTTGGTGTCGACTAGCGGGAGTCGCGACGAGCAGTACTTC. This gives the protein CASGLVSTSGSRDEQYF.

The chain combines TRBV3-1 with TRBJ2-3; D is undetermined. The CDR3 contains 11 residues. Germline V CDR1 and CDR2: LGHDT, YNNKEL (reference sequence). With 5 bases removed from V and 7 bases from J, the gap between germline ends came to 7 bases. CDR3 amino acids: CASSEGHTQYF. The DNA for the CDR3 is TGTGCCAGCAGCGAAGGCCATACGCAGTATTTT.

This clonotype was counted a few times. For the CDR3, the DNA is TGTGCCAGCAGAGCCGGGGGGCGCGATACGCAGTATTTT. Its protein product is CASRAGGRDTQYF. This chain connects TRBV28 to TRBJ2-3; possibly TRBD2 for D (7 bases). Germline loops: CDR1 MDHEN, CDR2 SYDVKM. The length of the CDR3 is 13 residues. V gave up 6 bases and J gave up 6 bases, with 13 bases separating them.

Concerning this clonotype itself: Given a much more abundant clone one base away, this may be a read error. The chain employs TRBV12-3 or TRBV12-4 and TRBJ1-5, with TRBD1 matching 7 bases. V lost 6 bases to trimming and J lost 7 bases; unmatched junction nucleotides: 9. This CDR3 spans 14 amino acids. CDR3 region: CASRLRQGEQPQHF. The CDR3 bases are TGTGCCAGCAGGCTGAGACAGGGCGAACAGCCCCAGCATTTT.

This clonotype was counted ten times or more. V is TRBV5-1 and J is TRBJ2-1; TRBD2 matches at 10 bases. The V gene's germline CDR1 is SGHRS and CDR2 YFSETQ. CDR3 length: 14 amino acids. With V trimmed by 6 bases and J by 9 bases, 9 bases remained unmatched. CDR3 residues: CASTASGSRGEQFF. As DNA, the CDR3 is TGCGCCAGCACGGCTAGCGGGAGCCGCGGTGAGCAGTTCTTC.

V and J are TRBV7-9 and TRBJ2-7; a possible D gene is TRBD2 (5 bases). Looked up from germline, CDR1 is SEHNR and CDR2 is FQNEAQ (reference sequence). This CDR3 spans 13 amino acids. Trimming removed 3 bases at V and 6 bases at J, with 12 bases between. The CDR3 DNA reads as TGTGCCAGCAGCTTTCCCGGGATGGCCGAGCAGTACTTC. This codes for CASSFPGMAEQYF. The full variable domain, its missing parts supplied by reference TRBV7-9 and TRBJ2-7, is DTGVSQNPRHKITKRGQNVTFRCDPISEHNRLYWYRQTLGQGPEFLTYFQNEAQLEKSRLLSDRFSAERPKGSFSTLEIQRTEQGDSAMYLCASSFPGMAEQYFGPGTRLTVT.